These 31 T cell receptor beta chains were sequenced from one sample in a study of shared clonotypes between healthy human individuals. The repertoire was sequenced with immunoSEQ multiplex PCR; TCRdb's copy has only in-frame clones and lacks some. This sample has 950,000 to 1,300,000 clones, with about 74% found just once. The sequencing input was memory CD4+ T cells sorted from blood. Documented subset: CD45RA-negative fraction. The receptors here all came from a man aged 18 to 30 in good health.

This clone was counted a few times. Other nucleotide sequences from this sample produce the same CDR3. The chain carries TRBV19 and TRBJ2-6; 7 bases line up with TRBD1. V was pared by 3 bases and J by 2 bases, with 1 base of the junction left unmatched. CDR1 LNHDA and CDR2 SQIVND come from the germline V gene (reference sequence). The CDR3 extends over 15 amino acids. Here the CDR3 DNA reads TGTGCCAGTAGTATTGACAGGGCTGGGGCCAACGTCCTGACTTTC. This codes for CASSIDRAGANVLTF.

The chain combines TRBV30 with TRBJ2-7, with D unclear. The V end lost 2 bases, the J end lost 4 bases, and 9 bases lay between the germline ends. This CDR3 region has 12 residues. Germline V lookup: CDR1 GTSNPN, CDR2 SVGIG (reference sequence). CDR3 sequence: CAWSPSWYEQYF. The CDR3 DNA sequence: TGTGCCTGGAGTCCCTCCTGGTACGAGCAGTACTTC.

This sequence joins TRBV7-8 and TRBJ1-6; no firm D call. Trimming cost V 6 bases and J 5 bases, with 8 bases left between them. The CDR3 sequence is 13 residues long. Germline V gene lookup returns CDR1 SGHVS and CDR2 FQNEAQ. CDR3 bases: TGTGCCAGCAGTCCACATAATAATTCACCCCTCCACTTT. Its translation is CASSPHNNSPLHF.

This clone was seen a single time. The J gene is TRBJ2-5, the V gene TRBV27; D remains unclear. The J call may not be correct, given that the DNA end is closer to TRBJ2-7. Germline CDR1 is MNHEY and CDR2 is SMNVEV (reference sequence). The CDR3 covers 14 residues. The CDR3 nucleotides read TGTGCCAGCAGTTCTTCCGGTAACTCCTACGAGCAGTACTTC. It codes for CASSSSGNSYEQYF.

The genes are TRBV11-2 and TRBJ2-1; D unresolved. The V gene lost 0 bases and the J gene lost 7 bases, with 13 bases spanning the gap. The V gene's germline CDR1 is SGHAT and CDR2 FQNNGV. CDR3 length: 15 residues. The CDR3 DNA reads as TGTGCCAGCAGCTTAGACAAAGGAGCATGGAATGAGCAGTTCTTC. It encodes CASSLDKGAWNEQFF.

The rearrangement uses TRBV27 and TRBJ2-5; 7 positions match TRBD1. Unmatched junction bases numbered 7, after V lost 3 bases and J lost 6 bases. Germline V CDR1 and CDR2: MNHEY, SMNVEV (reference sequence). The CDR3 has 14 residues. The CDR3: CASSFTGDGKTQYF. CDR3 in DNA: TGTGCCAGCAGTTTTACAGGGGACGGGAAGACCCAGTACTTC.

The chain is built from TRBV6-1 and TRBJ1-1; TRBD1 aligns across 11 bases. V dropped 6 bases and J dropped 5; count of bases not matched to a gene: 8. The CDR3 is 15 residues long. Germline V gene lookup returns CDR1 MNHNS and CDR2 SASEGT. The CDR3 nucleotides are TGTGCCAGCAGGGCTCGGGACAGGGGGGAGACTGAAGCTTTCTTT. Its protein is CASRARDRGETEAFF.

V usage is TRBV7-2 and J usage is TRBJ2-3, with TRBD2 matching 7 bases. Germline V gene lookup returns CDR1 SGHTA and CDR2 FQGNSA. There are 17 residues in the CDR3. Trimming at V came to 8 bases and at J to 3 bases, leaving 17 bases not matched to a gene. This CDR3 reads CASSRVGGRAGTDTQYF. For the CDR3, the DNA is TGTGCCAGCTCCCGGGTGGGAGGGAGGGCCGGGACAGATACGCAGTATTTT.

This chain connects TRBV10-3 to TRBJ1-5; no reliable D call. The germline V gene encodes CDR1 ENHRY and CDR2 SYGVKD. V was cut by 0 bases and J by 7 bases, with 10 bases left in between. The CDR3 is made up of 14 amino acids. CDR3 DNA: TGTGCCATCAGTGAGTCGACGGGGTTACAGCCCCAGCATTTT. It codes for CAISESTGLQPQHF.

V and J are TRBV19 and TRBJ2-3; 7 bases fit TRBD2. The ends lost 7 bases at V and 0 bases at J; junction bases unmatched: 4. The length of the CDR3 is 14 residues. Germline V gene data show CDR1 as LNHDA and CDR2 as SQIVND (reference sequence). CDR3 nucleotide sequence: TGTGCCAGTAATCCTAGCGGAAGCACAGATACGCAGTATTTT. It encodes CASNPSGSTDTQYF.

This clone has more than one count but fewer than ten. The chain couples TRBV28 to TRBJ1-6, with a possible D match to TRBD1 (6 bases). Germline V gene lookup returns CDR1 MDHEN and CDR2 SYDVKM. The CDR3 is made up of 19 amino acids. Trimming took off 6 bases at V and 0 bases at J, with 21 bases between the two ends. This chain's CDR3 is CASSLPGHSSSSYNSPLHF. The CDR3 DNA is TGTGCCAGCAGCCTGCCGGGACACTCGAGCAGCTCCTATAATTCACCCCTCCACTTT.

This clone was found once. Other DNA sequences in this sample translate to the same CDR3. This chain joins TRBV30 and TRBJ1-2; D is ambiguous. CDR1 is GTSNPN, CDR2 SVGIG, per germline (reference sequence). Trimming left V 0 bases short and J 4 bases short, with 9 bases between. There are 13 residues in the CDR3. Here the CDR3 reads CAWSVVGSYGYTF. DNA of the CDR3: TGTGCCTGGAGTGTAGTGGGAAGCTATGGCTACACCTTC.

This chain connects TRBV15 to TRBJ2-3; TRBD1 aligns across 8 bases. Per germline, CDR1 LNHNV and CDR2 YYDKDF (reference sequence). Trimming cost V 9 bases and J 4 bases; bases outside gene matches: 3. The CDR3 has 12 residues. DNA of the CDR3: TGTGCCACAACACAGGGGGCAGATACGCAGTATTTT. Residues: CATTQGADTQYF.

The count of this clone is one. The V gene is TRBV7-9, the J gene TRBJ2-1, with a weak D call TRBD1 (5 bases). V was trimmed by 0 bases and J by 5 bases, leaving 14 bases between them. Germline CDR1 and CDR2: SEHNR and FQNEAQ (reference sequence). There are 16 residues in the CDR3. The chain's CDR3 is CASSLALRGNDNEQFF. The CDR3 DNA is TGTGCCAGCAGCTTAGCGCTAAGGGGTAACGACAATGAGCAGTTCTTC.

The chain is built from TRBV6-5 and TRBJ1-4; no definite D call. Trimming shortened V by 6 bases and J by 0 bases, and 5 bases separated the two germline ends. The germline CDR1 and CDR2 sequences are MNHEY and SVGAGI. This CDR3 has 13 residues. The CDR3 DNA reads TGTGCCAGCAGAGAGGCAACTAATGAAAAACTGTTTTTT. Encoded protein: CASREATNEKLFF.

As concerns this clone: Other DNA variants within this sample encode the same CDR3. CDR3 DNA sequence: TGCGCCAGCAGCTTGGCCGGGGAGACCCAGTACTTC. Its translation is CASSLAGETQYF. The chain is built from TRBV5-1 and TRBJ2-5; D is uncertain. V lost 0 bases and J 5 bases, leaving 5 bases between the germline ends. This CDR3 region has 12 residues. Germline assignment: CDR1 SGHRS and CDR2 YFSETQ.

The CDR3 here is CASSLGGQVISEKLFF. The CDR3 DNA is TGTGCCAGCAGCCTGGGAGGACAGGTTATTAGTGAAAAACTGTTTTTT. The chain joins TRBV5-4 to TRBJ1-4, with 7 bases lining up with TRBD1. From germline, CDR1 is SGHNT and CDR2 YYREEE (reference sequence). After removal of 4 bases from V and 7 bases from J, the junction contained 13 bases not matched to a gene. There are 16 residues in the CDR3.

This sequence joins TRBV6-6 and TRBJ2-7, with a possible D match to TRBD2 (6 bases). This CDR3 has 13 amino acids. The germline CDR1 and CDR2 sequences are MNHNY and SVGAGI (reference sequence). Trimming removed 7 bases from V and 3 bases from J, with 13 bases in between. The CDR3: CASNSYSGYEQYF. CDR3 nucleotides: TGTGCCAGCAATTCGTATAGCGGCTACGAGCAGTACTTC.

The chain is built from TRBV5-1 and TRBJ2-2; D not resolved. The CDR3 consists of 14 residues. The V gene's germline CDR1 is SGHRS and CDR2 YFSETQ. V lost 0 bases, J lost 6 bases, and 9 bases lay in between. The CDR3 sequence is CASSLELGSGELFF. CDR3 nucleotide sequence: TGCGCCAGCAGCTTGGAACTCGGTTCCGGGGAGCTGTTTTTT.

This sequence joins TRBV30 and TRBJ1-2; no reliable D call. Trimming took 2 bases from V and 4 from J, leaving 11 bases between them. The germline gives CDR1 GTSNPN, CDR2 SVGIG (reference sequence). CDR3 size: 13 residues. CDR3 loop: CAWSPQFSYGYTF. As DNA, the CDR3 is TGTGCCTGGAGTCCACAGTTTTCCTATGGCTACACCTTC.

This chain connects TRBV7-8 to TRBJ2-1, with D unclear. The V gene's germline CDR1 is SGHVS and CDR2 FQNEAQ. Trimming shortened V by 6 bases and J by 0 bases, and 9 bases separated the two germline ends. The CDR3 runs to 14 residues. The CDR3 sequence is CASSLGSSYNEQFF. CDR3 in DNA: TGTGCCAGCAGTCTAGGAAGCTCCTACAATGAGCAGTTCTTC.

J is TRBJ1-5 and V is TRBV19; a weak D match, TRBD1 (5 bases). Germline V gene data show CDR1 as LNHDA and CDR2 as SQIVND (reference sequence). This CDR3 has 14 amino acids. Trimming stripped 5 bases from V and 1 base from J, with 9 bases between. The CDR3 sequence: CASSRGGSNQPQHF. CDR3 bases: TGTGCCAGTAGTCGGGGCGGCAGCAATCAGCCCCAGCATTTT.

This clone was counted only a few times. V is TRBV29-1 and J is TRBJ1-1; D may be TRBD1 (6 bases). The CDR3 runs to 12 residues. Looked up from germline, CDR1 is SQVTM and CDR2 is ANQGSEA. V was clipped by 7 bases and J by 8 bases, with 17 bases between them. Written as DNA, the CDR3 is TGCAGCGCAGGACAGACAAACTACGAAGCTTTCTTT. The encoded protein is CSAGQTNYEAFF.

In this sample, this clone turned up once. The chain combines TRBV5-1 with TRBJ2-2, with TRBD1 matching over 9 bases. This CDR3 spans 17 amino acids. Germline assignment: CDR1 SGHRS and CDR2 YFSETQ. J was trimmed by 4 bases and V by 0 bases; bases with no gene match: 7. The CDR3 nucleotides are TGCGCCAGCAGCTTGGGATCAATGGGACAGGGCACCGGGGAGCTGTTTTTT. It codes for CASSLGSMGQGTGELFF.

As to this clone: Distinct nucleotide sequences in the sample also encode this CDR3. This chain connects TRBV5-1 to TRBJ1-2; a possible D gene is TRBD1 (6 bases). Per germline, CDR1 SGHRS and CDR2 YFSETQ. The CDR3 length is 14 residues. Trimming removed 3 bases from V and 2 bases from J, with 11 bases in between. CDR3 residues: CASSSGQPNYGYTF. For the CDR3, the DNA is TGCGCCAGCAGCTCCGGACAGCCAAACTATGGCTACACCTTC.

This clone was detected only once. The CDR3 protein is CASSLEKRSTGELFF. In nucleotides, the CDR3 is TGTGCCAGCAGCTTAGAGAAGAGGAGCACCGGGGAGCTGTTTTTT. The V and J genes are TRBV11-2 and TRBJ2-2, with no clear D. Germline assignment: CDR1 SGHAT and CDR2 FQNNGV. V gave up 0 bases and J gave up 4 bases, with 9 bases separating them. The CDR3 extends over 15 amino acids.

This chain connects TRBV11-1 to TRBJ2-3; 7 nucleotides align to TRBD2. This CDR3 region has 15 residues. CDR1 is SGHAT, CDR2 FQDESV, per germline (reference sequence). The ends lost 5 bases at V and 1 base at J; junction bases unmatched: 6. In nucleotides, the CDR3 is TGTGCCAGCAGCCTCCTCGCGGGGGGCACAGATACGCAGTATTTT. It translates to CASSLLAGGTDTQYF.

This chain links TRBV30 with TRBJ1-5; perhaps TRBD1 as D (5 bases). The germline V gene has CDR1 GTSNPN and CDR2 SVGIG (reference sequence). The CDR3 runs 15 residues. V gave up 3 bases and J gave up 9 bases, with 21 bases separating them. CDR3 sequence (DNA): TGTGCCTGGAGCCTCGCCGGGACGCCGTTGGCGCCCCAGCATTTT. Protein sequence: CAWSLAGTPLAPQHF.

This chain's CDR3 is CASSQGPASSGNTIYF. For the CDR3, the DNA is TGCGCCAGCAGCCAGGGACCTGCCAGCTCTGGAAACACCATATATTTT. The genes are TRBV5-1 and TRBJ1-3; the D gene is possibly TRBD1 (5 bases). CDR3 length: 16 amino acids. V lost 4 bases to trimming and J lost 0 bases, with 14 bases between them. Germline lookup yields CDR1 SGHRS and CDR2 YFSETQ.

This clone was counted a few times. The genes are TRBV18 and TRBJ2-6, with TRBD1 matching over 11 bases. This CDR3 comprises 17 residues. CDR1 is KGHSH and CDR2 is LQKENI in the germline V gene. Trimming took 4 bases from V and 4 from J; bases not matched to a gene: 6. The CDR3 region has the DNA TGTGCCAGCTCACTAGGGACAGGGGGAGCCGGGGCCAACGTCCTGACTTTC. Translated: CASSLGTGGAGANVLTF.

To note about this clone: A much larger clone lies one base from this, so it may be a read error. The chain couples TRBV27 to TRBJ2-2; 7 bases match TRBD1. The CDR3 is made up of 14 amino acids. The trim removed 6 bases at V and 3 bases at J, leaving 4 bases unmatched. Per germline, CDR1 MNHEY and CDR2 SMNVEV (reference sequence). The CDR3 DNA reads TGTGCCAGCAGAAGGGACAGATACACCGGGGAGCTGTTTTTT. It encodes CASRRDRYTGELFF.